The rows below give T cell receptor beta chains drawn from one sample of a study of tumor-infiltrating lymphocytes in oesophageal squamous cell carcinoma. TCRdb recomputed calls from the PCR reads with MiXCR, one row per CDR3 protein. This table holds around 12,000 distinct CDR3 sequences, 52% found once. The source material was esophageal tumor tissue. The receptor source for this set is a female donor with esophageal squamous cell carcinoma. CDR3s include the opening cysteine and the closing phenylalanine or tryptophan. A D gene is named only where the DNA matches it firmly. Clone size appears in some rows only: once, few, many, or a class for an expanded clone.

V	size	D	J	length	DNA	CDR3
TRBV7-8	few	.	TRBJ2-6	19	TGTGCCAGCAGCCTGCGTCGGAGAGGCGGTATCTCTGGGGCCAACGTCCTGACTTTC	CASSLRRRGGISGANVLTF
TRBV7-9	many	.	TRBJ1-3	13	TGTGCCAGCAGCTTAGAGTCCGGAAACACCATATATTTT	CASSLESGNTIYF
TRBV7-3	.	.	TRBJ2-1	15	TGTGCCAGCAGTCCCAGTGGGGGTTCACAAGAGACCCAGTTCTTC	CASSPSGGSQETQFF
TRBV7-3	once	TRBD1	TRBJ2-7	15	TGTGCCAGCAGCTTAACGGCAGGGGGCGGTTACGAGCAGTACTTC	CASSLTAGGGYEQYF
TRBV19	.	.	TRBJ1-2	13	TGTGCCAGTACTCCACAGGTCTACTATGGCTACACCTTC	CASTPQVYYGYTF
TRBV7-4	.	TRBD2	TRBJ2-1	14	TGTGCCAGCAGACCTACTAGCGGGTACAATGAGCAGTTCTTC	CASRPTSGYNEQFF
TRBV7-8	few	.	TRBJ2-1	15	TGTGCCAGCAGCTATCGGGGCAGAGGGGCACATGAGCAGTTCTTC	CASSYRGRGAHEQFF
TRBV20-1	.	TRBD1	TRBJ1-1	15	TGCAGTGCTAGGGTTCCCGGGACAGTGAACACTGAAGCTTTCTTT	CSARVPGTVNTEAFF
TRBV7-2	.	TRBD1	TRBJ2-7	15	TGTGCCAGCAGCCCGCGGACAGGGGGCTCGGGGGAGCAGTACTTC	CASSPRTGGSGEQYF
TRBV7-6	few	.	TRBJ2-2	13	TGTGCCAGCAGCATTAGCGGAATCGGGGAGCTGTTTTTT	CASSISGIGELFF
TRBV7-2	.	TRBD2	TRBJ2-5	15	TGTGCCAGCAGCTTTTATAGCGGGGGACAAGAGACCCAGTACTTC	CASSFYSGGQETQYF
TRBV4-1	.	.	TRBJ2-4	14	TGCGCCAGCAGCCAAGCACTCCTCAAAAACATTCAGTACTTC	CASSQALLKNIQYF
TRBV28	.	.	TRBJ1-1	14	TGTGCCAGCAGGGTGGGGGGAGGAAGCACTGAAGCTTTCTTT	CASRVGGGSTEAFF
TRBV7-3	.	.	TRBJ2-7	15	TGTGCCAGCAGCTTAACGGCAGCACCCTCTTACGAGCAGTACTTC	CASSLTAAPSYEQYF
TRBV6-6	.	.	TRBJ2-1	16	TGTGCCAGCAGTTACTCGAACCAGGGGATCGGCAATGAGCAGTTCTTC	CASSYSNQGIGNEQFF
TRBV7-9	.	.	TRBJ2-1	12	TGTGCCAGCAGTCACTTGGAATCACCCCTCCACTTC	CASSHLESPLHF
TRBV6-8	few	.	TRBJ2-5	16	TGTGCCAGCAGTCAATGGGCGAACCAGCTCCAAGAGACCCAGTACTTC	CASSQWANQLQETQYF
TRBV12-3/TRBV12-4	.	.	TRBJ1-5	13	TGTGCCAGCAGTTTAACAGAGAATCAGCCCCAGCATTTT	CASSLTENQPQHF
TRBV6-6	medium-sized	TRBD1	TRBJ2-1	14	TGTGCCAGCAGTTACTCGACAGGGGGCAATGAGCAGTTCTTC	CASSYSTGGNEQFF
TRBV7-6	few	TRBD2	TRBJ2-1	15	TGTGCCAGCAGCTTAGCTAGCGGGAGATACAATGAGCAGTTCTTC	CASSLASGRYNEQFF
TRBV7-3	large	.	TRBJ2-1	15	TGTGCCAGCAGCTCCGGGCGGGACCTACACAATGAGCAGTTCTTC	CASSSGRDLHNEQFF
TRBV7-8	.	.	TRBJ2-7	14	TGTGCCCGCAAGCCGGATTACTACTCCTACGAGCAGTACTTC	CARKPDYYSYEQYF
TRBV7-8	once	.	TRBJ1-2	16	TGTGCCAGCAGCTTAGGTCTGCATACGGGGAACTATGGCTACACCTTC	CASSLGLHTGNYGYTF
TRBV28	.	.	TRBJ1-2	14	TGTGCCAGCAGTTCTTCTGGGACATCATATGGCTACACCTTC	CASSSSGTSYGYTF
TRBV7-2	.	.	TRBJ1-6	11	TGTGCCAGCAGCTTATACTCACCCCTCCACTTT	CASSLYSPLHF
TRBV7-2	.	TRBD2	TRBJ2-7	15	TGTGCCAGCAGCCCCCGGCGGGAGCCCCGCTACGAGCAGTACTTC	CASSPRREPRYEQYF
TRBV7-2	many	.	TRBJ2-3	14	TGTGCCAGCAGCCAGAGGCGGCACACAGATACGCAGTATTTT	CASSQRRHTDTQYF
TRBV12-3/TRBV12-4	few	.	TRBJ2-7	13	TGTGCCAGCAGTGATGAGACTTCCTACGAGCAGTACTTC	CASSDETSYEQYF
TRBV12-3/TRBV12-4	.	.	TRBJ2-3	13	TGTGCCAGCAGTTGGTGGGGGGCAGATACGCAGTATTTT	CASSWWGADTQYF
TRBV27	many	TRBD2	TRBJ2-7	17	TGTGCCAGCAGACCCGGGACTAGCGGGCGAACCTACAATGAGCAGTACTTC	CASRPGTSGRTYNEQYF